One and the same sample provided the 21 T cell receptor beta chains below, sequenced in a study of cytomegalovirus exposure and HLA in healthy donors (dated 2017 in TCRdb). The library relied on the immunoSEQ multiplex PCR assay. The multiplex PCR relied on a mix of 60 forward primers for TCR Vbeta segments and 13 reverse primers for TCR Jbeta segments. Here the immuneACCESS table is served through TCRdb, limited to in-frame sequences with V and J called. Missing clones are a known gap in these copies; in checked studies unresolved V genes cover under half, and the rest lacks a known reason. This sample lists under 95,000 clones; under 9% were detected once. The top ten constitute about 2% of the sample. The sequencing sample was made of PBMCs. Receptor source: a man in his forties or fifties in good health and CMV-seronegative.

The rearrangement links TRBV6-5 to TRBJ1-3; D may be TRBD1 (6 bases). V dropped 7 bases and J dropped 0 bases, with 10 bases sitting between them. The germline CDR1 and CDR2 sequences are MNHEY and SVGAGI. The CDR3 runs to 14 residues. Written as DNA, the CDR3 is TGTGCCAGCACCACAGGGCTCTCTGGAAACACCATATATTTT. It codes for CASTTGLSGNTIYF.

This clone turned up a few times. CDR3 nucleotides: TGCGCCAGCAGCGCGACAGGGACTGGAAACACCATATATTTT. This translates into CASSATGTGNTIYF. This chain links TRBV5-1 with TRBJ1-3; 7 bases line up with TRBD1. V lost 4 bases, J lost 2 bases, and 3 bases stayed unmatched. Germline CDR1 SGHRS, CDR2 YFSETQ. The CDR3 loop spans 14 amino acids.

This clone was recorded a few times. The chain is built from TRBV7-8 and TRBJ2-7; 8 nucleotides agree with TRBD2. Trimming at V came to 5 bases and at J to 4 bases, leaving 19 bases not matched to a gene. The CDR3 has 18 residues. Germline V gives CDR1 SGHVS, CDR2 FQNEAQ. The chain's CDR3 is CASSPVDGGADRGYEQYF. Here the CDR3 DNA reads TGTGCCAGCAGCCCAGTCGACGGGGGGGCGGATCGAGGATACGAGCAGTACTTC.

This clone was detected a few times. The rearrangement uses TRBV9 and TRBJ2-2; TRBD1 aligns across 9 bases. Germline loops: CDR1 SGDLS, CDR2 YYNGEE. Trimming took 2 bases from V and 2 from J; bases not matched to a gene: 1. The CDR3 consists of 15 residues. In DNA, the CDR3 is TGTGCCAGCAGCGTGACAGGGGGAAACACCGGGGAGCTGTTTTTT. This translates into CASSVTGGNTGELFF.

This sequence joins TRBV6-5 and TRBJ2-7, with D possibly TRBD2 on 7 matching bases. Germline assignment: CDR1 MNHEY and CDR2 SVGAGI. This CDR3 region has 15 residues. V was pared by 2 bases and J by 6 bases, with 17 bases between. The CDR3 protein is CASSYGGGVWSEQYF. CDR3 nucleotide sequence: TGTGCCAGCAGTTACGGGGGGGGCGTGTGGTCCGAGCAGTACTTC.

The table lists this clone with a few counts. J is TRBJ2-2 and V is TRBV7-8; 10 bases match TRBD1. CDR1 is SGHVS and CDR2 is FQNEAQ in the germline V gene. Trimming took 11 bases from V and 2 from J; bases not matched to a gene: 5. This CDR3 is 14 amino acids long. CDR3 loop: CAPGQGPNTGELFF. The CDR3 DNA reads as TGTGCCCCGGGACAGGGGCCTAACACCGGGGAGCTGTTTTTT.

Only a few counts were recorded for this clone. The genes are TRBV7-3 and TRBJ2-1, with 13 bases lining up with TRBD2. This CDR3 has 15 residues. V lost 2 bases to trimming and J lost 7 bases; unmatched junction nucleotides: 2. Germline V lookup: CDR1 SGHTA, CDR2 FQGTGA. This CDR3 is CASSLGTSGKNEQFF. In DNA form, the CDR3 reads TGTGCCAGCAGCTTAGGGACTAGCGGGAAGAATGAGCAGTTCTTC.

This clone was detected only a few times. The J gene is TRBJ1-1, the V gene TRBV28; the D is unclear. In germline, CDR1 is MDHEN, CDR2 SYDVKM. Trimming took 3 bases from V and 6 from J, leaving 5 bases between them. The CDR3 totals 11 residues. CDR3 DNA sequence: TGTGCCAGCAGTTTGCGGGCTGAAGCTTTCTTT. Its protein product is CASSLRAEAFF.

The rearrangement joins TRBV4-1 to TRBJ2-1, with a tentative D call TRBD1 (7 bases). V gave up 5 bases and J gave up 1 base, with 33 bases separating them. Germline CDR1 and CDR2: MGHRA and YSYEKL. This CDR3 contains 22 residues. The CDR3 DNA follows: TGCGCCAGCAGCTCCGGGGCAGGGGGGCTCATTAGCCATGAAAGATCCTACAATGAGCAGTTCTTC. Translation gives CASSSGAGGLISHERSYNEQFF.

This clone showed up just a few times. V gene TRBV7-2 combines with J gene TRBJ1-5; D is perhaps TRBD1 (5 bases). Trimming pared 4 bases from V and 5 bases from J, leaving 12 bases between. The length of the CDR3 is 14 residues. Germline CDR1 is SGHTA and CDR2 is FQGNSA. The CDR3 nucleotides read TGTGCCAGCAGCTCATTCAGGGCCGATCAGCCCCAGCATTTT. Protein: CASSSFRADQPQHF.

This clone is medium-sized (0.01 to 0.1%) within its sample. The rearrangement joins TRBV4-2 to TRBJ1-2; D remains ambiguous. V gave up 1 base and J gave up 6 bases, with 18 bases separating them. From germline, CDR1 is LGHNA and CDR2 YNFKEQ. The CDR3 loop spans 16 amino acids. CDR3 nucleotides: TGTGCCAGCAGCCAAGGTGGAGGTACGGGGTCGGATGGCTACACCTTC. It specifies CASSQGGGTGSDGYTF.

This clone was seen a few times. The genes are TRBV19 and TRBJ1-4, with 8 bases lining up with TRBD1. Per the germline V gene, CDR1 is LNHDA and CDR2 is SQIVND (reference sequence). The ends lost 5 bases at V and 6 bases at J; junction bases unmatched: 5. The CDR3 is 14 amino acids. As DNA, the CDR3 is TGTGCCAGTAGTCGGACAGGGATATATGAAAAACTGTTTTTT. The encoded protein is CASSRTGIYEKLFF.

To note about this clone: At one of its ends the junction is not consistent with the germline gene, which may arise from a read error. The chain couples TRBV30 to TRBJ1-5; D gene unclear. The CDR3 spans 14 residues. Germline V lookup: CDR1 GTSNPN, CDR2 SVGIG (reference sequence). In DNA form, the CDR3 reads TGTGCCTGGAAACCGGGGAATAGCAATCAGCACCAGCATTTT. The encoded protein is CAWKPGNSNQHQHF.

V is TRBV19 and J is TRBJ2-7, with a tentative D call TRBD1 (6 bases). This CDR3 contains 15 residues. V lost 0 bases and J lost 4, with 13 bases in between. Germline V gene lookup returns CDR1 LNHDA and CDR2 SQIVND (reference sequence). CDR3 in DNA: TGTGCCAGTAGTATAGAGGTCGGACAGAGATACGAGCAGTACTTC. Translating gives CASSIEVGQRYEQYF. The full variable domain, completed using reference TRBV19 and TRBJ2-7, is DGGITQSPKYLFRKEGQNVTLSCEQNLNHDAMYWYRQDPGQGLRLIYYSQIVNDFQKGDIAEGYSVSREKKESFPLTVTSAQKNPTAFYLCASSIEVGQRYEQYFGPGTRLTVT.

The chain links TRBV4-1 to TRBJ2-5; 10 positions agree with TRBD1. The assigned J gene may be wrong: the sequence end matches TRBJ2-7 better. The length of the CDR3 is 17 residues. Looked up from germline, CDR1 is MGHRA and CDR2 is YSYEKL. CDR3 protein: CASSQVLGQGTSYEQYF. CDR3 nucleotides: TGCGCCAGCAGCCAAGTACTGGGACAGGGGACGTCCTACGAGCAGTACTTC.

V and J are TRBV6-4 and TRBJ2-3, with D maybe TRBD2 (6 bases). There are 15 residues in the CDR3. Germline CDR1 MRHNA, CDR2 SNTAGT. Trimming removed 2 bases from V and 6 bases from J, with 15 bases in between. In DNA form, the CDR3 reads TGTGCCAGCAGTGACGGAGGGGTGCCCACGGATACGCAGTATTTT. It codes for CASSDGGVPTDTQYF.

The chain has TRBV10-2 and TRBJ1-6; D possibly corresponds to TRBD1 (5 bases). The CDR3 covers 16 residues. The germline gives CDR1 WSHSY, CDR2 SAAADI. Trimming stripped 3 bases from V and 0 bases from J, with 9 bases between. The CDR3 here is CASSDRQSSYNSPLHF. DNA of the CDR3: TGCGCCAGCAGTGACAGACAGAGCTCCTATAATTCACCCCTCCACTTT.

The chain is built from TRBV5-1 and TRBJ2-7; weak D call: TRBD1 (7 bases). The CDR3 runs to 21 residues. Germline V gene data show CDR1 as SGHRS and CDR2 as YFSETQ. Deletions cut 0 bases from V and 2 bases from J, with 30 bases between. The CDR3 region is CASSLVSSTGLRRESAYEQYF. CDR3 nucleotides: TGCGCCAGCAGCTTGGTTTCCTCGACAGGGCTGAGACGGGAGTCAGCCTACGAGCAGTACTTC.

This clone turned up a few times. CDR3 amino acids: CASSIRGFGTDTQYF. Here the CDR3 DNA reads TGTGCCAGCAGCATCAGGGGGTTCGGCACAGATACGCAGTATTTT. The chain joins TRBV11-2 to TRBJ2-3, with 7 bases aligning to TRBD1. V trimming: 5 bases; J trimming: 1 base; junction bases outside the gene matches: 6. CDR3 size: 15 residues. The germline gives CDR1 SGHAT, CDR2 FQNNGV.

This clone was seen more than once but under ten times. The chain has TRBV2 and TRBJ1-1; D may be TRBD1 (6 bases). The germline V gene encodes CDR1 SNHLY and CDR2 FYNNEI. CDR3 size: 14 residues. V shed 7 bases and J shed 8 bases, with 20 bases lying between them. CDR3 sequence (DNA): TGTGCCAGCACTTCCGGGACACCTCTGTCAGAAGCTTTCTTT. Protein: CASTSGTPLSEAFF. Using reference TRBV2 and TRBJ1-1 for the parts outside the CDR3, the full variable domain is EPEVTQTPSHQVTQMGQEVILRCVPISNHLYFYWYRQILGQKVEFLVSFYNNEISEKSEIFDDQFSVERPDGSNFTLKIRSTKLEDSAMYFCASTSGTPLSEAFFGQGTRLTVV.

This clone was seen a handful of times. The CDR3 loop reads CASSLDPGGMTEAFF. The CDR3 DNA sequence: TGTGCCAGCAGCTTAGATCCAGGGGGTATGACTGAAGCTTTCTTT. The V gene is TRBV11-2, the J gene TRBJ1-1, with 7 bases identical to TRBD1. This CDR3 is 15 amino acids long. Germline V CDR1 and CDR2: SGHAT, FQNNGV. V lost 0 bases to trimming and J lost 5 bases; unmatched junction nucleotides: 6.